This T cell receptor (beta chain) was sequenced in a study of technical replicates of blood from a few donors. Sequencing used immunoSEQ multiplex PCR; TCRdb keeps in-frame clones, though not all of them. The sample comprises 84,000 or so clones, roughly 94% of which are singletons, and roughly 0.25% rests with the top ten. What was sequenced was T cells isolated from PBMCs. The receptor's source is a human donor in good health.

CDR3 sequence reads: CASSLPSVAGVDEQFF. The CDR3 nucleotides are TGTGCCAGCAGTCTCCCCTCGGTAGCGGGAGTGGATGAGCAGTTCTTC. The chain employs TRBV6-6 and TRBJ2-1; TRBD2 matches at 9 bases. The CDR3 runs to 16 residues. Germline CDR1 and CDR2: MNHNY and SVGAGI (reference sequence). V gave up 5 bases and J gave up 8 bases; unmatched junction bases: 13.